Included here is one T cell receptor (beta chain) sequence, with context. Its antigen is as yet unknown. The germline V gene has CDR1 MDHEN and CDR2 SYDVKM. The CDR3 contains 15 residues. The V gene lost 4 bases and the J gene lost 1 base, with 13 bases spanning the gap. This record belongs to a study of siplizumab effects on memory and regulatory T cells. Findings and caveats of the study: Some alloreactive sequences were traceable to unstimulated CD4+ memory cells, and siplizumab significantly reduced them. Naive T cell populations appeared to exhibit greater diversity than memory cells and appeared to be major alloresponse contributors.

TCRdb keeps only in-frame clones here, not all; method: immunoSEQ multiplex PCR. In the table there are over 100,000 clones, roughly nine tenths of which are singletons. Sequenced material: CD4+ T cells sorted from blood. The chain has TRBV28 and TRBJ1-1; a possible D gene is TRBD1 (6 bases). The source is a human donor in good health. The CDR3 sequence is CASSSQGNWNTEAFF. The CDR3 bases are TGTGCCAGCAGTTCACAGGGAAATTGGAACACTGAAGCTTTCTTT. Supplemented by reference TRBV28 and TRBJ1-1, the full variable domain reads DVKVTQSSRYLVKRTGEKVFLECVQDMDHENMFWYRQDPGLGLRLIYFSYDVKMKEKGDIPEGYSVSREKKERFSLILESASTNQTSMYLCASSSQGNWNTEAFFGQGTRLTVV.